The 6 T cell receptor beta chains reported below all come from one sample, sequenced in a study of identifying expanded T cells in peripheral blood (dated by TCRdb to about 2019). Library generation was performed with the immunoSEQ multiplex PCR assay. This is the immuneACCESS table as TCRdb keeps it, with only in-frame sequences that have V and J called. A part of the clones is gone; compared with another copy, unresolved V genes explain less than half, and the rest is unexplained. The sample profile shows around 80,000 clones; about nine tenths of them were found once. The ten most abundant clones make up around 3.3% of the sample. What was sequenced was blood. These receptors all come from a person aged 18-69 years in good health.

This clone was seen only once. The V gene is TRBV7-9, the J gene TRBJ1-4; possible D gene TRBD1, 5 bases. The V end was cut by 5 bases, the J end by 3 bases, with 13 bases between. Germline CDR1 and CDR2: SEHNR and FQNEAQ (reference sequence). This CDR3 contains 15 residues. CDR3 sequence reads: CASSPGKGANEKLFF. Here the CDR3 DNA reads TGTGCCAGCAGCCCAGGGAAAGGGGCTAATGAAAAACTGTTTTTT.

The CDR3, as DNA: TGTGCCTGGAGTGACAGTAATCAGCCCCAGCATTTT. Its protein is CAWSDSNQPQHF. The gene calls are TRBV30 and TRBJ1-5; D remains unclear. CDR1 is GTSNPN, CDR2 SVGIG, per germline (reference sequence). This CDR3 is 12 amino acids long. V was shortened by 1 base and J by 4 bases, with 5 bases between the two germline ends.

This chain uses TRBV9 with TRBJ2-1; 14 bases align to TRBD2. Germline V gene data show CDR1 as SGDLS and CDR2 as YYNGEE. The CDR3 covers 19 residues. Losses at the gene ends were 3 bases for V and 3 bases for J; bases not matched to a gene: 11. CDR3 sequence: CASSARLAGGLRDYNEQFF. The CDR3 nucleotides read TGTGCCAGCAGCGCCCGACTAGCGGGGGGGCTTAGGGACTACAATGAGCAGTTCTTC.

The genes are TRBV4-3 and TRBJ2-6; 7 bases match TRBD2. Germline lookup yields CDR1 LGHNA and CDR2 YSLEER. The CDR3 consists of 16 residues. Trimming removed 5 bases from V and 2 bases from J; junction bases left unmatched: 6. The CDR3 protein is CASSADGTTGANVLTF. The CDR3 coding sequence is TGCGCCAGCAGCGCTGACGGGACTACTGGGGCCAACGTCCTGACTTTC.

In DNA, the CDR3 is TGTGCCAGCAGCTCCAAACGGGGGGCGACATACAATGAGCAGTTCTTC. This gives the protein CASSSKRGATYNEQFF. The gene calls are TRBV5-6 and TRBJ2-1; the D gene is possibly TRBD2 (7 bases). CDR3 length: 16 amino acids. The germline gives CDR1 SGHDT, CDR2 YYEEEE. Trimming cost V 3 bases and J 4 bases, with 17 bases left between them.

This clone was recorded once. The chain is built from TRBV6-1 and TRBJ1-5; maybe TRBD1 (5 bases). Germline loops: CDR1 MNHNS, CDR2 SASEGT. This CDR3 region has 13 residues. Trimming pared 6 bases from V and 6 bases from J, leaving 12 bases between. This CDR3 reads CASSGAPLQPQHF. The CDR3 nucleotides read TGTGCCAGCAGCGGGGCTCCTCTTCAGCCCCAGCATTTT.